This T cell receptor beta chain was sequenced for a study of T cells after yellow fever vaccination. As for the study in general: Those fractions that held only low numbers of cells were prepared using the SMART-Seq v4 Ultra Low Input RNA kit.

V lost 5 bases and J lost 7; bases outside the gene matches: 7. Germline loops: CDR1 SQVTM, CDR2 ANQGSEA. The CDR3 totals 12 residues. The study, taken as a whole, reports: Though it reached lower strength, the secondary response hit its peak faster, day 5 versus 15. Boosting was followed by the reappearance of most primary-vaccination clones (around 95% CD4, around 91% CD8). In FACS-sorted repertoires, abundant clonotypes from the bulk population could appear as contaminants.

Using its own MiXCR run on the 5' RACE reads, TCRdb lists one record per CDR3 protein. The table lists 100,000 to 150,000 distinct CDR3 sequences, roughly 9% of them singletons. In this sample, this clonotype turned up many times. Its antigen remains unidentified. This receptor was taken from a man in his late teens or twenties who received the YFV17D yellow fever vaccine. The sequencing used CD8+ T cells sorted from PBMCs, collected on the day of the yellow fever booster vaccination. The chain joins TRBV29-1 to TRBJ1-2; 7 nucleotides agree with TRBD1. The CDR3 DNA is TGCAGCGTTCGACAGGGTTGGGGTGGCTACACCTTC. Translation gives CSVRQGWGGYTF.